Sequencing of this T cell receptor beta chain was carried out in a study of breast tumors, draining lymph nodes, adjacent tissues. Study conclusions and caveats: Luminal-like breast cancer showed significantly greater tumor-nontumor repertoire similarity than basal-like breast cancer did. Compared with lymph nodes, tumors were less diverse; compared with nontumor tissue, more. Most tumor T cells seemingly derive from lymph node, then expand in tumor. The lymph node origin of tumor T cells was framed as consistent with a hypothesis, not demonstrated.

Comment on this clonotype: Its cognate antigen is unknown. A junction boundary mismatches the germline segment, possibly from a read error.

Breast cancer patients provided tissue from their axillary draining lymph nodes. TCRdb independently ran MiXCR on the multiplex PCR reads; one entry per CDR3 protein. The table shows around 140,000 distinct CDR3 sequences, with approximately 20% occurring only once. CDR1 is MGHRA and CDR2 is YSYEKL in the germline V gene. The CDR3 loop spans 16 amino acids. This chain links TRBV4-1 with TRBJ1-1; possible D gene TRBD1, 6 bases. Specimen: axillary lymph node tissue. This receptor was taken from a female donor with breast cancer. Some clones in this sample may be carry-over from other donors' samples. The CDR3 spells CASSHRPTGLNTEAFF. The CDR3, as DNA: TGTGCCAGCAGCCATCGCCCGACAGGCCTGAACACTGAAGCTTTCTTT.